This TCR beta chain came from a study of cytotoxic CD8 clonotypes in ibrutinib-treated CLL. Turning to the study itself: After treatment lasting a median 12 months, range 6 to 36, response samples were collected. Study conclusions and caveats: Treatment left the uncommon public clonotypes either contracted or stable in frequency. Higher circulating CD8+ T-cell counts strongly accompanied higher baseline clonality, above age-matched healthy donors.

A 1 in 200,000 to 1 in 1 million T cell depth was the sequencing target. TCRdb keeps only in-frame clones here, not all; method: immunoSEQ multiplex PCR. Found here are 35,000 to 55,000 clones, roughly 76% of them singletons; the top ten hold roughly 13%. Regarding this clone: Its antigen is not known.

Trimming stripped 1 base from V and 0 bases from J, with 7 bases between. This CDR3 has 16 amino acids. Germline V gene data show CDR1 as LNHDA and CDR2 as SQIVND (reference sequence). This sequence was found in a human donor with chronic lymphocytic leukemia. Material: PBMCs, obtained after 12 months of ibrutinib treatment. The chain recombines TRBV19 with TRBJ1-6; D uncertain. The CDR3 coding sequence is TGTGCCAGTAGTATAGGCAGTGTCTCCTATAATTCACCCCTCCACTTT. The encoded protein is CASSIGSVSYNSPLHF. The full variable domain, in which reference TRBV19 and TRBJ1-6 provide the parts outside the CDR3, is DGGITQSPKYLFRKEGQNVTLSCEQNLNHDAMYWYRQDPGQGLRLIYYSQIVNDFQKGDIAEGYSVSREKKESFPLTVTSAQKNPTAFYLCASSIGSVSYNSPLHFGNGTRLTVT.